This T cell receptor beta chain was identified in a study of T cells in Graves' hyperthyroidism and ophthalmopathy. The length of the CDR3 is 14 residues. The V end was cut by 2 bases, the J end by 0 bases, with 8 bases between. The germline V gene encodes CDR1 LGHNA and CDR2 YSLEER. On the basis of clinical symptoms, serum thyroxine and TRAb, thyroid ultrasound and orbital computed tomography, diagnoses were made. From RNA transcripts, TCR beta CDR3 regions were amplified. The HTBI primer set served for first-round RT-PCR of the TCR CDR3. TCRdb itself ran the multiplex PCR reads through MiXCR, one entry per CDR3 protein. This sample yields hundreds of thousands of distinct CDR3 sequences, of which 20% are seen a single time; around 50% belongs to the top ten.

The V and J genes are TRBV4-3 and TRBJ2-7; D remains unclear. The TCR comes from a man aged 35-49 years with Graves' ophthalmopathy. Input material: blood. CDR3 coding DNA: TGCGCCAGCAGCCAACAAGCCGTCTCCTACGAGCAGTACTTC. The encoded protein is CASSQQAVSYEQYF.